Listed below are T cell receptor beta chains from one sample, sequenced in a study of early T cells in non-severe SARS-CoV-2 infection. TCRdb re-called the 5' RACE reads through MiXCR, storing one row per CDR3 protein. The sample yields 60,000 to 70,000 distinct CDR3 sequences, 5.5% to 7% seen once. Sequencing used whole blood, obtained at baseline. These receptor sequences come from an adult who was a healthcare worker with PCR-confirmed SARS-CoV-2 infection or an uninfected control (not recorded which). CDR3s include the opening cysteine and the closing phenylalanine or tryptophan. Fields, in order: J gene, clone size, V gene, D gene, CDR3 DNA, CDR3 protein. D genes are given only for firm matches. Where a row states a size, it is once, few, many or the class of an expanded clone; other rows omit it.

>TRBJ1-1|once|TRBV29-1|-
TGCAGCGTTCTCCGGGGAGGCACTGAAGCTTTCTTT
CSVLRGGTEAFF
>TRBJ2-3|once|TRBV7-7|TRBD2
TGTGCCAGCAGCCCTAGCGGGAGTGGCGCAGATACGCAGTATTTT
CASSPSGSGADTQYF
>TRBJ2-1|-|TRBV27|TRBD1
TGTGCCAGCAGTCTACAGGGGGCAGGTTACAATGAGCAGTTCTTC
CASSLQGAGYNEQFF
>TRBJ2-7|few|TRBV20-1|-
TGCAGTGCTACATCTATCTACGAGCAGTACTTC
CSATSIYEQYF
>TRBJ2-1|-|TRBV5-5|TRBD2
TGTGCCAGCACCGTGGGGCCTAGCGGGAGGGAAGAGCAGTTCTTC
CASTVGPSGREEQFF
>TRBJ2-1|many|TRBV20-1|TRBD2
TGCAGTGCTAGAACTAGCGGCTACAATGAGCAGTTCTTC
CSARTSGYNEQFF
>TRBJ1-2|-|TRBV7-2|-
TGTGCCAGCAGCTTAGTGGGCGGGGACAACTATGGCTACACCTTC
CASSLVGGDNYGYTF
>TRBJ1-5|many|TRBV5-1|TRBD1
TGCGCCAGCAATGGACCGGGACAGATAAGGGACAATCAGCCCCAGCATTTT
CASNGPGQIRDNQPQHF
>TRBJ2-2|-|TRBV20-1|TRBD2
TGCAGTGCTAGAGATGGCGGGGGATACACCGGGGAGCTGTTTTTT
CSARDGGGYTGELFF
>TRBJ2-6|few|TRBV28|-
TGTGCCAGCGACGACCATTCCCCTGGGGCCAACGTCCTGACTTTC
CASDDHSPGANVLTF
>TRBJ1-2|-|TRBV4-1|-
TGCGCCAGCAGCCAAGTCGGGGTAGACTATGGCTACACCTTC
CASSQVGVDYGYTF
>TRBJ1-3|many|TRBV28|-
TGTGCCAGCAGTTTTTCCGTGGCCAAGGGCCCCTCTGGAAACACCATATATTTT
CASSFSVAKGPSGNTIYF
>TRBJ2-7|-|TRBV2|-
TGTGCCAGCAGTTATTCCGGGACACCCTCCTACGAGCAGTACTTC
CASSYSGTPSYEQYF
>TRBJ2-7|few|TRBV20-1|-
TGCAGTGCTAGGGATCTAACCTACGAGCAGTACTTC
CSARDLTYEQYF
>TRBJ2-5|-|TRBV6-5|-
TGTGCCAGCAGTTATCGGGGACCACAAGAGACCCAGTACTTC
CASSYRGPQETQYF
>TRBJ2-1|-|TRBV2|TRBD2
TGTGCCAGCATCCCGGGACTAGGGCCCTACAATGAGCAGTTCTTC
CASIPGLGPYNEQFF
>TRBJ2-7|many|TRBV12-3/TRBV12-4|TRBD2
TGTGCCAGCAGTTTGATCTCTAGCGGGAGCTACGAGCAGTACTTC
CASSLISSGSYEQYF